This paragraph reports one TCR beta chain. These data belong to a study of T cell changes during pregnancy in multiple sclerosis. Profiling relied on immunoSEQ multiplex PCR, and the TCRdb table lists in-frame clones only, not all of them. The sample includes 25,000 to 30,000 clones, roughly 89% seen only once; the top ten take 0.65% to 0.9%. Trimming took off 0 bases at V and 5 bases at J, with 8 bases between the two ends. CDR3 size: 14 residues. Germline V gene sequence: CDR1 KGHSH, CDR2 LQKENI. This rearrangement joins TRBV18 to TRBJ1-5; the D is unclear. The sequence was collected from a female donor with multiple sclerosis, enrolled in a pregnancy study. Sequences were derived from CD4+ T cells from peripheral blood mononuclear cells, sampled in the second trimester of pregnancy. The CDR3 is CASSPPGRDQPQHF. The CDR3 nucleotides are TGTGCCAGCTCACCACCGGGGAGGGATCAGCCCCAGCATTTT.